The 2 T cell receptor beta chains listed next were all sequenced from one sample in a study of blood T cell repertoires in COVID-19 (dated by TCRdb to about 2020). Libraries were constructed by the immunoSEQ multiplex PCR assay. Drawn from immuneACCESS, this table holds only the in-frame rearrangements with V and J called that TCRdb kept. Clones are partly lost; checked studies trace under half to an unresolved V gene and leave the rest unexplained. Present in this sample are over 200,000 clones, approximately 80% of which were seen just once. Of the sample, roughly 30% is held by the ten largest clones. Sequenced material: peripheral blood. The receptors were sampled from a man aged 35 to 55 with acute or convalescent COVID-19.

This sequence joins TRBV14 and TRBJ1-1; TRBD1 might be the D (5 bases). V was cut by 0 bases and J by 1 base, with 15 bases left in between. The CDR3 length is 17 residues. CDR1 SGHDN and CDR2 FVKESK come from the germline V gene. CDR3 loop: CASSQDLWRGGNTEAFF. CDR3 sequence (DNA): TGTGCCAGCAGCCAAGATCTCTGGCGGGGCGGGAACACTGAAGCTTTCTTT.

The chain is built from TRBV2 and TRBJ2-7; maybe TRBD2 (5 bases). The CDR3 sequence is 14 residues long. In germline, CDR1 is SNHLY, CDR2 FYNNEI. Trimming shortened V by 7 bases and J by 6 bases, and 19 bases separated the two germline ends. The CDR3 spells CASIRGSSSTEQYF. DNA of the CDR3: TGTGCCAGCATCCGGGGATCATCAAGTACCGAGCAGTACTTC.